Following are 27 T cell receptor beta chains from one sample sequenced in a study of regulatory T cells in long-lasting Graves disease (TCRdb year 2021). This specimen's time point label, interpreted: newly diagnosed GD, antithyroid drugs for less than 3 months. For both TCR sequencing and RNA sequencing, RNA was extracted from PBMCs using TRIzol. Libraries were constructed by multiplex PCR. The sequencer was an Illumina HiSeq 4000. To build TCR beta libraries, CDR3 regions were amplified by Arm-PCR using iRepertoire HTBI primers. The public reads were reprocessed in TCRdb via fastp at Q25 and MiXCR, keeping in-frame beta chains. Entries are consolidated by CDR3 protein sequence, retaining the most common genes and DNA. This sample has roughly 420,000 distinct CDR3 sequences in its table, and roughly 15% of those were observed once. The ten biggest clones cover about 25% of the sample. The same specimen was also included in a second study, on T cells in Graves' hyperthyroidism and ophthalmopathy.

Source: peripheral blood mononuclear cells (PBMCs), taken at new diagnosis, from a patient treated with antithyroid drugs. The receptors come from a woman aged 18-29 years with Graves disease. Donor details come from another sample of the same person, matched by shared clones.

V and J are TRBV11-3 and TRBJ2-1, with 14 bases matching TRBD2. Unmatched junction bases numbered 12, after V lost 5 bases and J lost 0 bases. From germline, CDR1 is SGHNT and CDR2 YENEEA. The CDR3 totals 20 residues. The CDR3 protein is CASSPRTSGRTSGSYNEQFF. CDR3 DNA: TGTGCCAGCAGCCCCCGGACTAGCGGGAGGACCTCGGGCTCCTACAATGAGCAGTTCTTC.

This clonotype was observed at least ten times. The chain's CDR3 is CSATGTAGPDTQYF. CDR3 nucleotides: TGCAGTGCTACCGGGACCGCAGGTCCAGATACGCAGTATTTT. This chain connects TRBV20-1 to TRBJ2-3; the D call may be TRBD1 or TRBD2 (5 bases each). This CDR3 has 14 amino acids. The ends were cut back, 4 bases at V and 4 bases at J, with 15 bases in the middle. Germline V gives CDR1 DFQATT, CDR2 SNEGSKA (reference sequence).

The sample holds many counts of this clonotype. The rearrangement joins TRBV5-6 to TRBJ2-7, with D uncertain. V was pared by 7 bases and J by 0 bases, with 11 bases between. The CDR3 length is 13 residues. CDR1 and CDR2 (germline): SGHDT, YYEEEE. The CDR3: CASGVTRSYEQYF. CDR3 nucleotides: TGTGCCAGCGGAGTGACACGCTCCTACGAGCAGTACTTC.

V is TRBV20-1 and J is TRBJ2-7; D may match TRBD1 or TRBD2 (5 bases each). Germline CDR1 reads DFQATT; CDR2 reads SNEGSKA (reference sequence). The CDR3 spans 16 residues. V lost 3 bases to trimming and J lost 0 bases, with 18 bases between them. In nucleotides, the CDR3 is TGCAGTGCTAGCTCCGGTGTCGGGACGAGCTCCTACGAGCAGTACTTC. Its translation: CSASSGVGTSSYEQYF.

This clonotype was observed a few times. CDR3 in DNA: TGTGCCACCAGTGATCCAATTACATCGACTGGGGCCAACGTCCTGACTTTC. Translating it yields CATSDPITSTGANVLTF. This sequence joins TRBV24-1 and TRBJ2-6; no firm D call. V lost 3 bases to trimming and J lost 2 bases, with 13 bases between them. CDR3 length: 17 amino acids. From germline, CDR1 is KGHDR and CDR2 SFDVKD.

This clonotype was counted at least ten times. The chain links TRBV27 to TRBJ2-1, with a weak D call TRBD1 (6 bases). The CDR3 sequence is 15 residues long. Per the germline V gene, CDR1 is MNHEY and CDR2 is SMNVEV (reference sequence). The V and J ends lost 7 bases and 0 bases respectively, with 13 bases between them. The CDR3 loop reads CASIDTGSSYNEQFF. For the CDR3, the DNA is TGTGCCAGCATCGACACAGGGAGCTCCTACAATGAGCAGTTCTTC.

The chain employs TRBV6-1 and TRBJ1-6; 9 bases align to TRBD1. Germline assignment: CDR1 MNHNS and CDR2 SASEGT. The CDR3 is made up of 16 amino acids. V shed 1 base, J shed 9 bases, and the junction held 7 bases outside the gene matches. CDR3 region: CASSEEGQGLGSPLHF. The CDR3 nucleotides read TGTGCCAGCAGTGAAGAAGGACAGGGGTTGGGTTCACCCCTCCACTTT.

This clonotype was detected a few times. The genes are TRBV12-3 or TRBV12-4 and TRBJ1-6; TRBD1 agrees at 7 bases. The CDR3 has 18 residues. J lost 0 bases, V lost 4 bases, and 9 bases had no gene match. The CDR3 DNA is TGTGCCAGCAGTTACTCTCTACAGGGGAGCTCCTATAATTCACCCCTCCACTTT. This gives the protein CASSYSLQGSSYNSPLHF.

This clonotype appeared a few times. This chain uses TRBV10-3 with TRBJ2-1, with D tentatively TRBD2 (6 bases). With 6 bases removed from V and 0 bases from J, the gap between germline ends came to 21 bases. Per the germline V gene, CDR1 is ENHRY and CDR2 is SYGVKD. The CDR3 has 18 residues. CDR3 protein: CAISNRRVVGSSYNEQFF. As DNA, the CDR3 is TGTGCCATCAGCAACCGTCGGGTGGTCGGGAGCTCCTACAATGAGCAGTTCTTC.

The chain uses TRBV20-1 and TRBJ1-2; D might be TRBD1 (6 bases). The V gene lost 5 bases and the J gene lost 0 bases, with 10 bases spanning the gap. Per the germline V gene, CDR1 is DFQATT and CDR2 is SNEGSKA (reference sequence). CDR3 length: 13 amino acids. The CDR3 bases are TGCAGTGCTGGGGACACACCTAACTATGGCTACACCTTC. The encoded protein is CSAGDTPNYGYTF.

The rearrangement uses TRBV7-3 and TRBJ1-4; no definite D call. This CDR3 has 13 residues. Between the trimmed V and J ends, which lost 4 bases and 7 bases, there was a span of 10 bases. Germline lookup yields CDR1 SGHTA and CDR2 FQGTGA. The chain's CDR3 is CASSSGVGEKLFF. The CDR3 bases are TGTGCCAGCAGCTCTGGGGTGGGTGAAAAACTGTTTTTT.

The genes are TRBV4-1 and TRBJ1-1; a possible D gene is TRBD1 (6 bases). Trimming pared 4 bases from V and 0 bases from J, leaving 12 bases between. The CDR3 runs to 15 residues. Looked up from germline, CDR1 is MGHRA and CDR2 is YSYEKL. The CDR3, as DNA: TGCGCCAGCAGCCGGGGGGCGAGCATGAACACTGAAGCTTTCTTT. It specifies CASSRGASMNTEAFF.

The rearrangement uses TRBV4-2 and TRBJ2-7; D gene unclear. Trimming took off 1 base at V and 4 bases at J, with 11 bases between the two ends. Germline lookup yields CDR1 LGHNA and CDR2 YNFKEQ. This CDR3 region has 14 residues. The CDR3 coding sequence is TGTGCCAGCAGCCAAGTGGGAACACAGTACGAGCAGTACTTC. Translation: CASSQVGTQYEQYF.

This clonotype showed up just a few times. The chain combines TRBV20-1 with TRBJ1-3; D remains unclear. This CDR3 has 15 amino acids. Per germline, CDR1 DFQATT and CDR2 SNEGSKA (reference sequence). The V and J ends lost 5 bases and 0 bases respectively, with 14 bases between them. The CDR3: CSASHGTDSGNTIYF. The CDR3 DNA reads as TGCAGTGCTTCCCACGGAACAGACTCTGGAAACACCATATATTTT.

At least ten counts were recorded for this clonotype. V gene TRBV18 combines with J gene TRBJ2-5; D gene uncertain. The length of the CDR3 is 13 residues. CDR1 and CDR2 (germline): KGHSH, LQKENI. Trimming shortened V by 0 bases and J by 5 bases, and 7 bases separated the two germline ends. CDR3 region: CASSPPNLETQYF. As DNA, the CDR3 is TGTGCCAGCTCACCACCGAATTTGGAGACCCAGTACTTC.

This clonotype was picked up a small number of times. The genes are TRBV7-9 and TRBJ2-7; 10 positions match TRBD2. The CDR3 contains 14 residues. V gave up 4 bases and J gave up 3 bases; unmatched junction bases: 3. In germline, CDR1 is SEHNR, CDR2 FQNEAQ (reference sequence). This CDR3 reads CASSSLAGYYEQYF. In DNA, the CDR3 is TGTGCCAGCAGCTCACTAGCGGGATACTACGAGCAGTACTTC. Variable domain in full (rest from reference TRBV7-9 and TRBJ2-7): DTGVSQNPRHKITKRGQNVTFRCDPISEHNRLYWYRQTLGQGPEFLTYFQNEAQLEKSRLLSDRFSAERPKGSFSTLEIQRTEQGDSAMYLCASSSLAGYYEQYFGPGTRLTVT.

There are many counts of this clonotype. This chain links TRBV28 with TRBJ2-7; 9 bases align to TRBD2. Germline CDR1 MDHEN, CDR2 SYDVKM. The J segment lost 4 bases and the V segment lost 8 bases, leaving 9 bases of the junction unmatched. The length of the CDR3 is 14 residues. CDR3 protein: CASAGLARIYEQYF. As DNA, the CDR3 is TGTGCCAGCGCTGGACTAGCGAGGATTTACGAGCAGTACTTC. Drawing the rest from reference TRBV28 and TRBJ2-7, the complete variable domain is DVKVTQSSRYLVKRTGEKVFLECVQDMDHENMFWYRQDPGLGLRLIYFSYDVKMKEKGDIPEGYSVSREKKERFSLILESASTNQTSMYLCASAGLARIYEQYFGPGTRLTVT.

Here the CDR3 DNA reads TGTGCCAGCAGCTTAGGGACAGACGTCTACGAGCAGTACTTC. Translating gives CASSLGTDVYEQYF. The V gene is TRBV7-9, the J gene TRBJ2-7; weak D call: TRBD1 (6 bases). Deletions cut 1 base from V and 3 bases from J, with 10 bases between. The CDR3 sequence is 14 residues long. Germline V gene sequence: CDR1 SEHNR, CDR2 FQNEAQ (reference sequence).

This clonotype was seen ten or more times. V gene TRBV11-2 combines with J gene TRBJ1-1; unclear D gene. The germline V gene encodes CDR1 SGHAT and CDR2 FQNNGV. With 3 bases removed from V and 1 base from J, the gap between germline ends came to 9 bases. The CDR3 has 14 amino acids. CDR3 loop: CASSLEGGNTEAFF. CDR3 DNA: TGTGCCAGCAGCTTGGAGGGAGGGAACACTGAAGCTTTCTTT.

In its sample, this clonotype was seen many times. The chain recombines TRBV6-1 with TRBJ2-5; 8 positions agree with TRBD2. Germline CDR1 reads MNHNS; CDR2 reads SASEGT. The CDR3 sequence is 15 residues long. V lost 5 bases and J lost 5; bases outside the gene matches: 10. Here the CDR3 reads CASSTRGGIYETQYF. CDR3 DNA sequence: TGTGCCAGCAGTACCCGGGGGGGGATTTATGAGACCCAGTACTTC.

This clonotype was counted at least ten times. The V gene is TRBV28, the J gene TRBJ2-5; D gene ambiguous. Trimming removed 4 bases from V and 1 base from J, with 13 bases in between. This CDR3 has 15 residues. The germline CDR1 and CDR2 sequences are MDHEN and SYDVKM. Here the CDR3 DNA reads TGTGCCAGCAGTTCCCCCTTACGGCGCCAAGAGACCCAGTACTTC. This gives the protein CASSSPLRRQETQYF.

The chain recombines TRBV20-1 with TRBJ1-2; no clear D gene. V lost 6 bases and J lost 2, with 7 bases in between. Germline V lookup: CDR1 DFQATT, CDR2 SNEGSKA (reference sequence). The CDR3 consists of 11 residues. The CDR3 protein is CSALDNYGYTF. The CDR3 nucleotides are TGCAGTGCCCTGGACAACTATGGCTACACCTTC.

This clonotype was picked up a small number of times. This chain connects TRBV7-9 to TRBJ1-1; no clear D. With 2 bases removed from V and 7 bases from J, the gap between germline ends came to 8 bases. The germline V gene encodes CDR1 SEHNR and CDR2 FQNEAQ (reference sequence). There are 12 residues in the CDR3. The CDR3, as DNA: TGTGCCAGCAGCTTATTAGCGAATGAAGCTTTCTTT. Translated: CASSLLANEAFF.

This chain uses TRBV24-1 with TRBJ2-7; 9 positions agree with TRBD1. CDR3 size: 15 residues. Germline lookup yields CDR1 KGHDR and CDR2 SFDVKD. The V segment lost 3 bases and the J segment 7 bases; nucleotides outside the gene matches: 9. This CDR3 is CATSDTGTGRNEQYF. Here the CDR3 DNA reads TGTGCCACCAGTGATACCGGGACAGGGAGAAATGAGCAGTACTTC.

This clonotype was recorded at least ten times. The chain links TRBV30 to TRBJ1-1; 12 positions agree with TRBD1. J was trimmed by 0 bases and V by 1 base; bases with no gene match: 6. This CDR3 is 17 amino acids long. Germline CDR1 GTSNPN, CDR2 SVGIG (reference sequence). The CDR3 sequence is CAWSGPGQGAMNTEAFF. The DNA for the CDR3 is TGTGCCTGGAGTGGACCGGGACAGGGGGCCATGAACACTGAAGCTTTCTTT.

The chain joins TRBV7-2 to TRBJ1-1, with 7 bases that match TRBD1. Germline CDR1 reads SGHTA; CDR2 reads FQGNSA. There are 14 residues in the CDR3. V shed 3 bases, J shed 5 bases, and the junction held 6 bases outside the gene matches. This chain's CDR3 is CASSFEGALTEAFF. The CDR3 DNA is TGTGCCAGCAGCTTTGAGGGGGCGCTTACTGAAGCTTTCTTT.

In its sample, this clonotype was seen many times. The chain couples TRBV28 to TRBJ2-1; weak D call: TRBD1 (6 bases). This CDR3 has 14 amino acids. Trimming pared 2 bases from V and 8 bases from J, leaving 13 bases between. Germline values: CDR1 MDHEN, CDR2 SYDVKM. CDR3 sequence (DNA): TGTGCCAGCAGTTTACAGGGGCTGGGGTATGAGCAGTTCTTC. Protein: CASSLQGLGYEQFF.